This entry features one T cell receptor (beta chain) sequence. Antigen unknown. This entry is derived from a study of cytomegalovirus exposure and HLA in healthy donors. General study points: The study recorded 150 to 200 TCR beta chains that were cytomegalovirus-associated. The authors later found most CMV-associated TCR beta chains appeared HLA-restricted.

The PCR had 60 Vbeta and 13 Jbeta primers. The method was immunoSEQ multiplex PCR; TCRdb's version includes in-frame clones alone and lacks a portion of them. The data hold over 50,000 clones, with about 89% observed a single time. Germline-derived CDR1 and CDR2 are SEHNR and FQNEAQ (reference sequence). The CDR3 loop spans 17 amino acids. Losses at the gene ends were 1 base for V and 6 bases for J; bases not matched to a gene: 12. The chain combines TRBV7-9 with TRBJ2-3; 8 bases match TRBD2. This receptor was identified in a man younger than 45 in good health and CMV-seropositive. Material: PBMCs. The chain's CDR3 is CASSLGSGSFLSDTQYF. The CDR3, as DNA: TGTGCCAGCAGCTTAGGAAGCGGGAGCTTCCTGTCCGATACGCAGTATTTT. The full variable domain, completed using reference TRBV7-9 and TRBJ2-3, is DTGVSQNPRHKITKRGQNVTFRCDPISEHNRLYWYRQTLGQGPEFLTYFQNEAQLEKSRLLSDRFSAERPKGSFSTLEIQRTEQGDSAMYLCASSLGSGSFLSDTQYFGPGTRLTVL.